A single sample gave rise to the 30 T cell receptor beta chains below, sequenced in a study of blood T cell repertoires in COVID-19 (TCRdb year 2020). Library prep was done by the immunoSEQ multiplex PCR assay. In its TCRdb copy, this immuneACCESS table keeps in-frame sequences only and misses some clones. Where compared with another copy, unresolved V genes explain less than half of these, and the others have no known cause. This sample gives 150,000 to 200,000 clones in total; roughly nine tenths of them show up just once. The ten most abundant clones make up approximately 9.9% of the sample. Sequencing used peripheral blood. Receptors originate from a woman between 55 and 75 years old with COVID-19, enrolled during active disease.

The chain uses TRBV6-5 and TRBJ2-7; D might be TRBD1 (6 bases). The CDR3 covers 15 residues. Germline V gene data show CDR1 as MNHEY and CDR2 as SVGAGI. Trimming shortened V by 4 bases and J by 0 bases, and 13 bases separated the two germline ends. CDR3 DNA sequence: TGTGCCAGCAGTTCGGGACACAAGATCTCCTACGAGCAGTACTTC. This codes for CASSSGHKISYEQYF.

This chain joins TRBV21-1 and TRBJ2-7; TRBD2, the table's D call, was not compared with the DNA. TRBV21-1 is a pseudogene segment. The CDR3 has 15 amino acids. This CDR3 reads CASSGLGGGVREQYF. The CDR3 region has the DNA TGTGCCAGCAGCGGGCTCGGGGGTGGAGTTCGCGAGCAGTACTTC.

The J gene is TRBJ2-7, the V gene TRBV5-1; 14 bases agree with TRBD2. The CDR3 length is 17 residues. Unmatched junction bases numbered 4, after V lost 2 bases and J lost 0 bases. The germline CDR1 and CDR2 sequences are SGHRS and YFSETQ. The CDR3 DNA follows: TGCGCCAGCAGCTTTACCGGGACTAGCGGGAGCTCCTACGAGCAGTACTTC. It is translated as CASSFTGTSGSSYEQYF.

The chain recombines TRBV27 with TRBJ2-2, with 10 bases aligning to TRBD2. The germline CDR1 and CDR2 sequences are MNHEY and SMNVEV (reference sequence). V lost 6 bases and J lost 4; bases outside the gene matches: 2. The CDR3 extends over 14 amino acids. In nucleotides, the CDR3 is TGTGCCAGCAGGACTAGCGGGTCCACCGGGGAGCTGTTTTTT. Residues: CASRTSGSTGELFF.

Here the CDR3 DNA reads TGTGCCAGCAGCCAGGACAGCGCGGTCTACAATGAGCAGTTCTTC. It codes for CASSQDSAVYNEQFF. The J gene is TRBJ2-1, the V gene TRBV14; a weak D match, TRBD1 (6 bases). This CDR3 contains 15 residues. CDR1 is SGHDN, CDR2 FVKESK, per germline. V lost 3 bases and J 3 bases, leaving 12 bases between the germline ends.

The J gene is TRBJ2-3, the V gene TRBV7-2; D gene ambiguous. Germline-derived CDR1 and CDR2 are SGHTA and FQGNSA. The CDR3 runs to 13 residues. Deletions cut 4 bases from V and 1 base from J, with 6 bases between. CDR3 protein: CASSSPGTDTQYF. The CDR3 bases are TGTGCCAGCAGCTCCCCTGGCACAGATACGCAGTATTTT.

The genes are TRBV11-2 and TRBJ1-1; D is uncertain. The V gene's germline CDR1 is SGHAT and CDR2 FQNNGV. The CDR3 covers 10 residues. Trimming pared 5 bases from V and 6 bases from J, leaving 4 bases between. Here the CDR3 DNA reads TGTGCCAGCAGCACGGCTGAAGCTTTCTTT. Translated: CASSTAEAFF. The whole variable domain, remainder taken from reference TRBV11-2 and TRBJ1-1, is EAGVAQSPRYKIIEKRQSVAFWCNPISGHATLYWYQQILGQGPKLLIQFQNNGVVDDSQLPKDRFSAERLKGVDSTLKIQPAKLEDSAVYLCASSTAEAFFGQGTRLTVV.

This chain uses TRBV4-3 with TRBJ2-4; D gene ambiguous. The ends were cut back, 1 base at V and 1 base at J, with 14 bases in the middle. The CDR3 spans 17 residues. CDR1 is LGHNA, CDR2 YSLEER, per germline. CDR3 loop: CASSQGRFGPAKNIQYF. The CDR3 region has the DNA TGCGCCAGCAGCCAAGGGCGCTTTGGGCCGGCCAAAAACATTCAGTACTTC.

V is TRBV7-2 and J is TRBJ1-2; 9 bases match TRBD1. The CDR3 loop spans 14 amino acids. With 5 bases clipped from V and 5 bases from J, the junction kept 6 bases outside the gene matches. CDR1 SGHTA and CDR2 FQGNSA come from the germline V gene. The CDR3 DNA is TGTGCCAGCAGCCCCCGACAGGGGGGGTATGGCTACACCTTC. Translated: CASSPRQGGYGYTF.

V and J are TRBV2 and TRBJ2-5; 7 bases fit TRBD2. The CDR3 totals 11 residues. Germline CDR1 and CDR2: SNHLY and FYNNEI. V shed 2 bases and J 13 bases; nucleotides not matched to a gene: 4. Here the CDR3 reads CASSERIAGYF. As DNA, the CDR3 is TGTGCCAGCAGTGAAAGAATAGCGGGGTACTTC.

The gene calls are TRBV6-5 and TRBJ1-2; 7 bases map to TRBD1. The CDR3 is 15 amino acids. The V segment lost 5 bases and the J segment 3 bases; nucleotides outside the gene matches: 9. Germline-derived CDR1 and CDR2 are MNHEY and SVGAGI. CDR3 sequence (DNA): TGTGCCAGCAGTAACCACAGGGGAGTAGACTATGGCTACACCTTC. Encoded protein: CASSNHRGVDYGYTF.

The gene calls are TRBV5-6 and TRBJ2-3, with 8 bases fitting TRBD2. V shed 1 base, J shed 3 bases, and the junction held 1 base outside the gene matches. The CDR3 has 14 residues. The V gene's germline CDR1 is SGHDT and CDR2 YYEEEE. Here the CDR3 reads CASSLPGGTDTQYF. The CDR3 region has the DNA TGTGCCAGCAGCTTGCCGGGGGGGACAGATACGCAGTATTTT. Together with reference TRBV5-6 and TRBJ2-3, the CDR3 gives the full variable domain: DAGVTQSPTHLIKTRGQQVTLRCSPKSGHDTVSWYQQALGQGPQFIFQYYEEEERQRGNFPDRFSGHQFPNYSSELNVNALLLGDSALYLCASSLPGGTDTQYFGPGTRLTVL.

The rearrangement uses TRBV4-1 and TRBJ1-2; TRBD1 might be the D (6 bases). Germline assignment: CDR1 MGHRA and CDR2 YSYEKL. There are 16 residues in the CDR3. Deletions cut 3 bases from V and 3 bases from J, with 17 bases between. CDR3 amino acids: CASSHSDSRGHYGYTF. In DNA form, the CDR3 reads TGCGCCAGCAGCCATTCGGACTCGCGGGGGCACTATGGCTACACCTTC.

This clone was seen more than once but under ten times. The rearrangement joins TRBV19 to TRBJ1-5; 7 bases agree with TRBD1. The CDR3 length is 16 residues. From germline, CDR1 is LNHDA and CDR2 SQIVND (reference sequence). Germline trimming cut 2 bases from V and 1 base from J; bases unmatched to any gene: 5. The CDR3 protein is CASSIRQGGSNQPQHF. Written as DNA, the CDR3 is TGTGCCAGTAGTATACGACAGGGAGGAAGCAATCAGCCCCAGCATTTT.

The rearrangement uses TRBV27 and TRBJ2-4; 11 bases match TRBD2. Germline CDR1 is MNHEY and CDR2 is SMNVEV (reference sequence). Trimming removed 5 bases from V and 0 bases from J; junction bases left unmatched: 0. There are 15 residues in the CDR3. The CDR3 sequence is CASSGLAGAKNIQYF. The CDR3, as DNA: TGTGCCAGCAGTGGACTAGCGGGAGCCAAAAACATTCAGTACTTC.

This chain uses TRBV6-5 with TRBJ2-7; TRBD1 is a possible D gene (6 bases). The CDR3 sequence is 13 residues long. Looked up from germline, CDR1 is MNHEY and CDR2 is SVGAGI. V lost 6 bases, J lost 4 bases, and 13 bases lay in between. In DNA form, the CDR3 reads TGTGCCAGCAGGAGGGGGACAAGTTACGAGCAGTACTTC. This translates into CASRRGTSYEQYF.

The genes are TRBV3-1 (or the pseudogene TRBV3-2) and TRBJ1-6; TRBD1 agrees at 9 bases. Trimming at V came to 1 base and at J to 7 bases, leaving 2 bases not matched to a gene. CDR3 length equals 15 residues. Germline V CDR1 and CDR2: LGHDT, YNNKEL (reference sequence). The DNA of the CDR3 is TGTGCCAGCAGCCAAGCCGGGACAGGGAATTCACCCCTCCACTTT. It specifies CASSQAGTGNSPLHF.

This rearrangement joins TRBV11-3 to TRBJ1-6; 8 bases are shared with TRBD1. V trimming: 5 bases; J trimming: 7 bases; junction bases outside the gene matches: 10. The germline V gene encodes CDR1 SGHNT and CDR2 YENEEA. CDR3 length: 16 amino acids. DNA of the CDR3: TGTGCCAGCAGCCCATTCCGACAGGGGAGCAATTCACCCCTCCACTTT. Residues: CASSPFRQGSNSPLHF.

The CDR3 protein is CAWSVRGRLTEAFF. For the CDR3, the DNA is TGTGCCTGGAGCGTCAGGGGGCGCCTCACTGAAGCTTTCTTT. This chain joins TRBV30 and TRBJ1-1, with TRBD1 matching 8 bases. This CDR3 has 14 residues. CDR1 is GTSNPN, CDR2 SVGIG, per germline (reference sequence). V lost 3 bases, J lost 4 bases, and 7 bases stayed unmatched.

CDR3 in DNA: TGTGCCAGCAGCTTATTAGAGGCCAAACTGTTTTTT. Its protein is CASSLLEAKLFF. V usage is TRBV7-9 and J usage is TRBJ1-4; no firm D call. Germline V gives CDR1 SEHNR, CDR2 FQNEAQ (reference sequence). Deletions cut 2 bases from V and 11 bases from J, with 9 bases between. The length of the CDR3 is 12 residues.

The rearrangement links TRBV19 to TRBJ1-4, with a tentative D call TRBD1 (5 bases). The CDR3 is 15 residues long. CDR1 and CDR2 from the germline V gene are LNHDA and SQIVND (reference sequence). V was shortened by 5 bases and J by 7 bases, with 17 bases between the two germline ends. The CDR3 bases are TGTGCCAGTAGTGCCCCTGCAGGGAACCGTGAAAAACTGTTTTTT. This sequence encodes CASSAPAGNREKLFF.

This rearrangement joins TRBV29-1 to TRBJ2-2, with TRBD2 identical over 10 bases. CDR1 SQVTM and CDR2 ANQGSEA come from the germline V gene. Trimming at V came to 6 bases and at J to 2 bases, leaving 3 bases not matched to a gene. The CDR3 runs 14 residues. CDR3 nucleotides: TGCAGCGTGAGGACTAGCGGTAACACCGGGGAGCTGTTTTTT. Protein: CSVRTSGNTGELFF.

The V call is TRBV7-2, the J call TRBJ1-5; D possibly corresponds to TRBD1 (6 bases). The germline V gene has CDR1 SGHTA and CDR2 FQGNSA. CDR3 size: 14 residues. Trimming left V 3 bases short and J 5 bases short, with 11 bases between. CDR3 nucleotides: TGTGCCAGCAGCTTGGGGGCGGGGGATCAGCCCCAGCATTTT. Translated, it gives CASSLGAGDQPQHF.

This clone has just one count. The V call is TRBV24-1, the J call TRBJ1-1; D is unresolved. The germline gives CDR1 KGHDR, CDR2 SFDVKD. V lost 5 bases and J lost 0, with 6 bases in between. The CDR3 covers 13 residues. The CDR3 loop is CATSGALNTEAFF. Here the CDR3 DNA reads TGTGCCACCAGTGGGGCCTTGAACACTGAAGCTTTCTTT.

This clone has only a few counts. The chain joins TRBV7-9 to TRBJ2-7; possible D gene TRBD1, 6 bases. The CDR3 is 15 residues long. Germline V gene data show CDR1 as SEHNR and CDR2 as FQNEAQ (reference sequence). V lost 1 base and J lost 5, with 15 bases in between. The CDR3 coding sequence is TGTGCCAGCAGCTTAGGGTCTCTTGGGGGCGACGAGCAGTACTTC. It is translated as CASSLGSLGGDEQYF.

The chain's CDR3 is CASSYQSPPREQYF. Here the CDR3 DNA reads TGTGCCAGCAGCTATCAGTCCCCCCCCCGCGAGCAGTACTTC. The chain combines TRBV7-9 with TRBJ2-7; D gene unclear. With 4 bases removed from V and 6 bases from J, the gap between germline ends came to 16 bases. From germline, CDR1 is SEHNR and CDR2 FQNEAQ (reference sequence). This CDR3 contains 14 residues.

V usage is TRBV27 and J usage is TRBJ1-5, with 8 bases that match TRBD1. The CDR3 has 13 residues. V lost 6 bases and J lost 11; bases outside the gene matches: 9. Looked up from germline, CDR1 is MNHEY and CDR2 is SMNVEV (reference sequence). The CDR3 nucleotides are TGTGCCAGCAGAATAACGACAGGGGCGACCCAGCATTTT. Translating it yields CASRITTGATQHF.

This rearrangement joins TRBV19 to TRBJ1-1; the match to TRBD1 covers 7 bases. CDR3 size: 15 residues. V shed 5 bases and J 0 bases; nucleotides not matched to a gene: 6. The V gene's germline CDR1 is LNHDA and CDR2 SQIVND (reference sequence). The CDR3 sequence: CASSARTGLNTEAFF. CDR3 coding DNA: TGTGCCAGTAGTGCCAGGACAGGCTTGAACACTGAAGCTTTCTTT.

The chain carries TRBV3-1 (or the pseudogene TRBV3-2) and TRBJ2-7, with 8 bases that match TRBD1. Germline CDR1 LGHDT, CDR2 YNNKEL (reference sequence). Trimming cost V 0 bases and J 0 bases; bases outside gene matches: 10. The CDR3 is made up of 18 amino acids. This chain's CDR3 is CASSQDPGQGSSSYEQYF. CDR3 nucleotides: TGTGCCAGCAGCCAAGATCCCGGACAGGGTTCGAGCTCCTACGAGCAGTACTTC.

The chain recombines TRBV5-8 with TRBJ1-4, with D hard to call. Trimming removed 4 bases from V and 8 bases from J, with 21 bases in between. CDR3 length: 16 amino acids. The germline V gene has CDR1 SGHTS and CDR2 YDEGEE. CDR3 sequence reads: CASSVPNAVNLEKLFF. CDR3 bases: TGTGCCAGCAGCGTCCCGAACGCAGTCAACCTGGAAAAACTGTTTTTT.